Below, 15 T cell receptor beta chains from the same sample are listed, as sequenced in a study of T cell clonality in common variable immunodeficiency. Produced via immunoSEQ multiplex PCR; TCRdb's table is partial and in-frame only. The sample includes approximately 57,000 clones, none of them occurring once. Sequencing used peripheral blood mononuclear cells. These TCRs come from a person between 18 and 70 years old in good health.

This clone showed up just a few times. Read sequence stops 3 residues before the CDR3 end, and the germline J gene provides the missing end. This chain connects TRBV18 to TRBJ2-4; 7 bases align to TRBD1. CDR1 is KGHSH and CDR2 is LQKENI in the germline V gene. The CDR3 totals 14 residues. CDR3 sequence: CASSLRQGNEGQYF. The covered CDR3 bases are TGTGCCAGCTCATTACGACAGGGCAATGAGGGT.

This clone occurred many times. Coverage ceases 3 residues before the CDR3 finishes, and the germline J gene fills in the end. The chain uses TRBV7-9 and TRBJ1-2; D remains unclear. CDR3 size: 15 residues. V lost 0 bases and J lost 6, with 14 bases in between. Germline V gene sequence: CDR1 SEHNR, CDR2 FQNEAQ (reference sequence). CDR3 DNA (partial): TGTGCCAGCAGCTTAGCGCTTAAGGGCAGTAATGGC. Translation: CASSLALKGSNG. In full, the CDR3 reads CASSLALKGSNGYTF.

The sample holds many counts of this clone. The sequence runs out 3 residues before the end of the CDR3; the remainder is reconstructed from the germline J gene. The chain has TRBV24-1 and TRBJ2-2, with D possibly TRBD2 on 6 matching bases. V was trimmed by 3 bases and J by 0 bases, leaving 13 bases between them. In germline, CDR1 is KGHDR, CDR2 SFDVKD. The CDR3 is 17 amino acids. CDR3 region: CATSDPGDGPNTGELFF. The part of the CDR3 DNA that was read is TGTGCCACCAGTGATCCGGGGGACGGCCCGAACACCGGGGAG.

In its sample, this clone was seen many times. With the read ending 3 residues before the CDR3 end, the germline J gene is used to fill in that end. V usage is TRBV6-4 and J usage is TRBJ2-5, with 7 bases aligning to TRBD2. Germline lookup yields CDR1 MRHNA and CDR2 SNTAGT. The CDR3 consists of 15 residues. V trimming: 3 bases; J trimming: 2 bases; junction bases outside the gene matches: 6. The CDR3 is CASSERGTGQETQYF. CDR3 DNA, as far as it was read: TGTGCCAGCAGTGAGCGGGGGACGGGACAAGAGACC.

This clone was counted at least ten times. With the read ending 3 residues before the CDR3 end, the germline J gene is used to fill in that end. The chain recombines TRBV19 with TRBJ1-1; D unresolved. V lost 6 bases to trimming and J lost 5 bases, with 16 bases between them. This CDR3 has 14 residues. Germline loops: CDR1 LNHDA, CDR2 SQIVND (reference sequence). The CDR3 loop is CASRSKPAGTEAFF. Partial CDR3 DNA: TGTGCCAGTAGGTCTAAACCCGCGGGGACTGAA.

In regard to this clone: A much bigger clone sits one base away, suggesting this may be a read error. The CDR3 extends 3 residues past the end of the read, so its final part is completed from the germline J gene. The V and J genes are TRBV30 and TRBJ1-2; D is unclear. Trimming took off 3 bases at V and 0 bases at J, with 23 bases between the two ends. The CDR3 runs 18 residues. In germline, CDR1 is GTSNPN, CDR2 SVGIG (reference sequence). The covered CDR3 bases are TGTGCCTGGAGCTGGGCCTATTACTCCCTAACTCCTAACTATGGC. Translated, it gives CAWSWAYYSLTPNYG. In full, the CDR3 is CAWSWAYYSLTPNYGYTF.

This clone has a count of ten or more. The sequenced fragment ends 3 residues before the CDR3 boundary, so the rest is inferred from the germline J gene. The J gene is TRBJ1-4, the V gene TRBV14; D remains unclear. V was trimmed by 2 bases and J by 7 bases, leaving 5 bases between them. The length of the CDR3 is 12 residues. CDR1 and CDR2 from the germline V gene are SGHDN and FVKESK. The CDR3 loop is CASSQRGEKLFF. The sequenced CDR3 bases are TGTGCCAGCAGCCAAAGAGGTGAAAAA.

A note on this clone: A far larger clone is one base from this, pointing to a likely read error. The read ends 3 residues shy of where the CDR3 ends; the end is completed using the germline J gene. V and J are TRBV18 and TRBJ2-5; 14 bases align to TRBD2. Germline V gene lookup returns CDR1 KGHSH and CDR2 LQKENI. This CDR3 region has 18 residues. The CDR3 loop is CASSPRGTSGGSTDTQYF. Incomplete CDR3 DNA: TGTGCCAGCTCACCACGGGGGACTAGCGGGGGTAGCACAGATACC.

This clone was counted many times. The read ends 3 residues shy of where the CDR3 ends; the end is completed using the germline J gene. V gene TRBV13 combines with J gene TRBJ2-7; 8 bases align to TRBD2. The CDR3 extends over 15 amino acids. Unmatched junction bases numbered 6, after V lost 3 bases and J lost 2 bases. Germline V lookup: CDR1 PRHDT, CDR2 FYEKMQ (reference sequence). The DNA read from the CDR3 is TGTGCCAGCAGCTTCGAAAGCGGGGGCACCTACGAG. Protein sequence: CASSFESGGTYE. In full, the CDR3 reads CASSFESGGTYEQYF.

In its sample, this clone was seen a few times. The CDR3 extends 3 residues past the end of the read, so its final part is completed from the germline J gene. The chain uses TRBV30 and TRBJ1-2, with D unresolved. In germline, CDR1 is GTSNPN, CDR2 SVGIG (reference sequence). The CDR3 consists of 13 residues. The chain's CDR3 is CAWRLAGAYDYTF. Incomplete CDR3 DNA: TGTGCCTGGAGGCTAGCGGGTGCCTACGAC.

This clone came up many times. The read gets to within 3 residues of the CDR3 end, and the germline J gene fills in the rest. The chain links TRBV20-1 to TRBJ2-3; D possibly corresponds to TRBD2 (7 bases). The germline gives CDR1 DFQATT, CDR2 SNEGSKA (reference sequence). The CDR3 has 17 residues. V shed 3 bases and J shed 2 bases, with 21 bases lying between them. The DNA read from the CDR3 is TGCAGTGCTAGGGACCCGGGGGCGGGGGTATCCACAGATACG. Its protein is CSARDPGAGVSTDT. The CDR3 as a whole reads CSARDPGAGVSTDTQYF.

This clone was seen ten or more times. From the germline J gene comes the end of the CDR3, since the read stops 3 residues before it. The chain joins TRBV7-2 to TRBJ1-1, with 10 bases fitting TRBD1. CDR1 is SGHTA and CDR2 is FQGNSA in the germline V gene. The CDR3 contains 14 residues. J gave up 1 base and V 8 bases, and 4 bases lay outside the gene matches. CDR3 loop: CASGQGGRNTEAFF. The sequenced part of the CDR3 DNA is TGTGCCAGCGGACAGGGGGGGAGGAACACTGAA. Using reference TRBV7-2 and TRBJ1-1 for the parts outside the CDR3, the full variable domain is GAGVSQSPSNKVTEKGKDVELRCDPISGHTALYWYRQSLGQGLEFLIYFQGNSAPDKSGLPSDRFSAERTGGSVSTLTIQRTQQEDSAVYLCASGQGGRNTEAFFGQGTRLTVV.

This clone was detected many times. Sequencing ends 3 residues short of the CDR3 end; the germline J gene provides the rest. The chain uses TRBV11-2 and TRBJ2-1; unclear D gene. CDR1 SGHAT and CDR2 FQNNGV come from the germline V gene. CDR3 length equals 13 residues. With 3 bases removed from V and 8 bases from J, the gap between germline ends came to 11 bases. The sequenced CDR3 bases are TGTGCCAGCAGCTTTACTATTAAGGATGAG. Translated, it gives CASSFTIKDE. The entire CDR3 protein reads CASSFTIKDEQFF. The variable domain in full, completed from reference TRBV11-2 and TRBJ2-1, reads EAGVAQSPRYKIIEKRQSVAFWCNPISGHATLYWYQQILGQGPKLLIQFQNNGVVDDSQLPKDRFSAERLKGVDSTLKIQPAKLEDSAVYLCASSFTIKDEQFFGPGTRLTVL.

This clone was seen at least ten times. The CDR3 end falls 3 residues outside the read, so it is completed with the germline J gene. The chain joins TRBV6-2 or TRBV6-3 to TRBJ1-5, with a tentative D call TRBD1 (5 bases). Trimming took 5 bases from V and 2 from J, leaving 13 bases between them. The CDR3 length is 15 residues. Germline CDR1 MNHEY, CDR2 SVGEGT. CDR3: CASSPREEGNQPQHF. Partial CDR3 DNA: TGTGCCAGCAGTCCCAGGGAGGAGGGCAATCAGCCC.

This clone was found many times. With the read ending 3 residues before the CDR3 end, the germline J gene is used to fill in that end. This sequence joins TRBV30 and TRBJ1-2; 7 nucleotides match TRBD1. Germline CDR1 is GTSNPN and CDR2 is SVGIG (reference sequence). CDR3 length: 13 residues. With V trimmed by 8 bases and J by 2 bases, 8 bases remained unmatched. CDR3 DNA (partial): TGTGCCCTCAACCTGGGACAGAACTATGGC. Protein product: CALNLGQNYG. The whole CDR3 sequence is CALNLGQNYGYTF.